A selection of T cell receptor beta chains follows, all from one sample in a study of early T cells in non-severe SARS-CoV-2 infection. In TCRdb, the 5' RACE reads were re-called with MiXCR into one record per CDR3 protein. The sample includes roughly 61,000 distinct CDR3 sequences, roughly a tenth of them seen just once. The source material was whole blood. Receptor source: an adult who was a healthcare worker with PCR-confirmed SARS-CoV-2 infection or an uninfected control (not recorded which). The CDR3 runs from the conserved cysteine through the conserved F or W. A D gene is named only where the DNA matches it firmly. Clone size appears in some rows only: once, few, many, or a class for an expanded clone.

J: TRBJ2-1
V: TRBV29-1
D: NA
size: many
CDR3: CSVERMFSYNEQFF
DNA: TGCAGCGTGGAGCGAATGTTCTCCTACAATGAGCAGTTCTTC

J: TRBJ2-3
V: TRBV9
D: NA
size: few
CDR3: CASGEAAGGGPTDTQYF
DNA: TGTGCCAGTGGGGAAGCGGCCGGAGGGGGACCCACAGATACGCAGTATTTT

J: TRBJ1-2
V: TRBV28
D: NA
size: NA
CDR3: CASSSGQKTNYGYTF
DNA: TGTGCCAGCAGTTCCGGCCAGAAGACTAACTATGGCTACACCTTC

J: TRBJ2-1
V: TRBV11-2
D: NA
size: NA
CDR3: CASSPNLGGRTNEQFF
DNA: TGTGCCAGCAGCCCGAACTTGGGCGGCAGGACGAATGAGCAGTTCTTC

J: TRBJ1-2
V: TRBV6-2/TRBV6-3
D: TRBD1
size: many
CDR3: CASSRAMGGTDYGYTF
DNA: TGTGCCAGCAGCCGGGCGATGGGCGGGACAGACTATGGCTACACCTTC

J: TRBJ2-7
V: TRBV19
D: TRBD1
size: few
CDR3: CASSIKSLLPGQGLLEQYF
DNA: TGTGCCAGTAGTATTAAATCGCTATTACCGGGACAGGGCCTATTGGAGCAGTACTTC

J: TRBJ1-5
V: TRBV6-2/TRBV6-3
D: NA
size: NA
CDR3: CASKPGQLLYQPQHF
DNA: TGTGCCAGCAAACCCGGACAGCTCCTCTATCAGCCCCAGCATTTT

J: TRBJ2-3
V: TRBV7-8
D: TRBD2
size: few
CDR3: CASSFGGVTDTQYF
DNA: TGTGCCAGCAGCTTTGGGGGGGTAACAGATACGCAGTATTTT

J: TRBJ1-1
V: TRBV27
D: TRBD1
size: NA
CDR3: CASAQFRDREYTEAFF
DNA: TGTGCCAGCGCCCAATTTCGGGACAGAGAGTACACTGAAGCTTTCTTT

J: TRBJ1-1
V: TRBV5-1
D: NA
size: many
CDR3: CASSPGVQGAEPNTEAFF
DNA: TGCGCCAGCAGCCCTGGGGTACAGGGAGCCGAACCAAACACTGAAGCTTTCTTT

J: TRBJ2-7
V: TRBV6-6
D: TRBD2
size: many
CDR3: CASSYQGTSGGYEQYF
DNA: TGTGCCAGCAGTTACCAAGGGACTAGCGGTGGGTACGAGCAGTACTTC

J: TRBJ1-1
V: TRBV5-1
D: NA
size: NA
CDR3: CASSLVRGEAFF
DNA: TGCGCCAGCAGCTTGGTTAGGGGTGAAGCTTTCTTT

J: TRBJ1-2
V: TRBV12-3/TRBV12-4
D: NA
size: NA
CDR3: CASSLFGGTSNYGYTF
DNA: TGTGCCAGCAGTTTATTCGGCGGGACTAGTAACTATGGCTACACCTTC

J: TRBJ2-1
V: TRBV29-1
D: TRBD1
size: many
CDR3: CSGDRGLDEQFF
DNA: TGCAGCGGGGACAGGGGGCTGGATGAGCAGTTCTTC

J: TRBJ2-7
V: TRBV28
D: TRBD1
size: NA
CDR3: CASRGGQTPYEQYF
DNA: TGTGCCAGCAGAGGGGGACAGACGCCCTACGAGCAGTACTTC

J: TRBJ2-3
V: TRBV7-9
D: TRBD1
size: many
CDR3: CASSLATGGRDTQYF
DNA: TGTGCCAGCAGCTTAGCGACAGGGGGAAGAGATACGCAGTATTTT

J: TRBJ2-1
V: TRBV9
D: TRBD1
size: NA
CDR3: CASSVPDRGDNEQFF
DNA: TGTGCCAGCAGCGTACCGGACAGGGGAGACAATGAGCAGTTCTTC

J: TRBJ2-5
V: TRBV29-1
D: NA
size: few
CDR3: CSVDSRDPVATQYF
DNA: TGCAGCGTTGATAGCAGAGACCCTGTGGCGACCCAGTACTTC

J: TRBJ1-4
V: TRBV15
D: NA
size: many
CDR3: CATTYGGQTNEKLFF
DNA: TGTGCCACCACCTATGGGGGACAAACTAATGAAAAACTGTTTTTT

J: TRBJ2-5
V: TRBV20-1
D: TRBD2
size: many
CDR3: CSARDIGGGAWETQYF
DNA: TGCAGTGCTAGAGATATCGGCGGGGGAGCCTGGGAGACCCAGTACTTC

J: TRBJ1-4
V: TRBV29-1
D: NA
size: many
CDR3: CSGRQATNEKLFF
DNA: TGCAGCGGGAGACAGGCAACTAATGAAAAACTGTTTTTT

J: TRBJ2-1
V: TRBV9
D: NA
size: few
CDR3: CASSVAAYNEQFF
DNA: TGTGCCAGCAGCGTAGCGGCCTACAATGAGCAGTTCTTC

J: TRBJ1-1
V: TRBV7-3
D: NA
size: few
CDR3: CASSEKWNTEAFF
DNA: TGTGCCAGCAGCGAGAAGTGGAACACTGAAGCTTTCTTT

J: TRBJ2-5
V: TRBV9
D: NA
size: NA
CDR3: CASSRRDTIQETQYF
DNA: TGTGCCAGCAGCAGGAGGGATACTATCCAAGAGACCCAGTACTTC

J: TRBJ2-3
V: TRBV7-3
D: TRBD2
size: few
CDR3: CASSSTAGRAGTDTQYF
DNA: TGTGCCAGCAGCTCGACCGCCGGGAGAGCGGGAACGGATACGCAGTATTTT

J: TRBJ2-2
V: TRBV11-2
D: TRBD2
size: NA
CDR3: CASSPRLAVTGELFF
DNA: TGTGCCAGCAGCCCGCGACTAGCTGTCACCGGGGAGCTGTTTTTT

J: TRBJ1-1
V: TRBV18
D: NA
size: many
CDR3: CASSPRGGMNTEAFF
DNA: TGTGCCAGCTCACCCCGGGGCGGCATGAACACTGAAGCTTTCTTT

J: TRBJ2-5
V: TRBV12-3/TRBV12-4
D: NA
size: many
CDR3: CASSRTDETQYF
DNA: TGTGCCAGCAGCCGAACGGATGAGACCCAGTACTTC

J: TRBJ2-7
V: TRBV5-4
D: NA
size: NA
CDR3: CASSLSFGSYEQYF
DNA: TGTGCCAGTAGCTTGAGCTTCGGCAGCTACGAGCAGTACTTC

J: TRBJ2-4
V: TRBV7-9
D: TRBD1
size: NA
CDR3: CASSLGQGASF
DNA: TGTGCCAGCAGCCTGGGACAGGGGGCCTCATTC

J: TRBJ1-5
V: TRBV7-2
D: NA
size: many
CDR3: CASSPGPTSNQPQHF
DNA: TGTGCCAGCAGCCCGGGACCGACAAGCAATCAGCCCCAGCATTTT

J: TRBJ1-1
V: TRBV9
D: NA
size: few
CDR3: CASSVRGHTEAFF
DNA: TGTGCCAGCAGCGTACGGGGTCACACTGAAGCTTTCTTT

J: TRBJ2-3
V: TRBV25-1
D: NA
size: NA
CDR3: CASRLAHTDTQYF
DNA: TGTGCCAGCAGGCTAGCACACACAGATACGCAGTATTTT

J: TRBJ1-5
V: TRBV6-6
D: NA
size: many
CDR3: CATSGTYQPQHF
DNA: TGTGCCACCTCAGGAACCTATCAGCCCCAGCATTTT

J: TRBJ2-5
V: TRBV19
D: NA
size: many
CDR3: CASRDTARGETQYF
DNA: TGTGCCAGTAGAGATACCGCGAGGGGAGAGACCCAGTACTTC

J: TRBJ2-4
V: TRBV6-2/TRBV6-3
D: NA
size: many
CDR3: CASSYGGGTSQNIQYF
DNA: TGTGCCAGCAGTTACGGAGGGGGCACATCCCAAAACATTCAGTACTTC

J: TRBJ2-2
V: TRBV19
D: NA
size: many
CDR3: CASSFAFGELFF
DNA: TGTGCCAGTAGTTTTGCGTTCGGGGAGCTGTTTTTT

J: TRBJ2-1
V: TRBV11-2
D: NA
size: many
CDR3: CASSPVEGRYNEQFF
DNA: TGTGCCAGCAGCCCCGTTGAAGGACGCTACAATGAGCAGTTCTTC

J: TRBJ1-1
V: TRBV12-5
D: NA
size: many
CDR3: CASGLVKKRDTEAFF
DNA: TGTGCTAGTGGTTTGGTAAAAAAACGGGACACTGAAGCTTTCTTT

J: TRBJ1-2
V: TRBV14
D: NA
size: many
CDR3: CASSQQESYGYTF
DNA: TGTGCCAGCAGCCAGCAGGAATCCTATGGCTACACCTTC

J: TRBJ2-1
V: TRBV6-2/TRBV6-3
D: TRBD2
size: few
CDR3: CASTPGGGPREQFF
DNA: TGTGCCAGCACCCCGGGCGGGGGGCCGCGGGAGCAGTTCTTC

J: TRBJ2-7
V: TRBV20-1
D: TRBD1
size: NA
CDR3: CSAHTGQEPYEQYF
DNA: TGCAGTGCCCATACGGGACAGGAGCCTTACGAGCAGTACTTC

J: TRBJ2-3
V: TRBV7-9
D: NA
size: many
CDR3: CARGTDTDTQYF
DNA: TGTGCCAGAGGGACTGACACAGATACGCAGTATTTT

J: TRBJ2-7
V: TRBV29-1
D: TRBD2
size: NA
CDR3: CSVGQRGVYEQYF
DNA: TGCAGCGTTGGCCAGCGGGGGGTCTACGAGCAGTACTTC

J: TRBJ2-1
V: TRBV25-1
D: TRBD2
size: many
CDR3: CASSAGLAGGNEQFF
DNA: TGTGCCAGCAGTGCCGGACTAGCGGGGGGTAATGAGCAGTTCTTC